The next 18 T cell receptor beta chains were all read from a single sample in a study of identical twins. TCRdb used MiXCR to reprocess the 5' RACE reads, holding one entry per CDR3 protein. The profile shows a few hundred thousand distinct CDR3 sequences, just under 10% of them singletons. These data were also filed under a second study, of yellow fever vaccine responses in identical twins.

What was sequenced was PBMCs. The origin of the receptors is a woman aged 18 to 35 in good health.

There are many counts of this clonotype. The chain recombines TRBV20-1 with TRBJ2-4; TRBD1 matches at 8 bases. Germline CDR1 reads DFQATT; CDR2 reads SNEGSKA (reference sequence). V shed 5 bases and J 9 bases; nucleotides not matched to a gene: 15. The length of the CDR3 is 15 residues. The CDR3 region has the DNA TGCAGTGCTTCGCCCGGGACAGGTACCCAGGGCATTCAGTACTTC. Translated, it gives CSASPGTGTQGIQYF.

V usage is TRBV18 and J usage is TRBJ2-7; tentatively, D is TRBD1 (6 bases). The CDR3 length is 14 residues. Trimming removed 4 bases at V and 3 bases at J, with 13 bases between. The germline gives CDR1 KGHSH, CDR2 LQKENI. CDR3 protein: CASSRYRDDYEQYF. Written as DNA, the CDR3 is TGTGCCAGCTCACGGTACAGGGACGACTACGAGCAGTACTTC.

This clonotype was observed a few times. The J gene is TRBJ2-3, the V gene TRBV11-2; a possible D gene is TRBD2 (6 bases). V shed 4 bases and J shed 4 bases, with 15 bases lying between them. Germline V gene sequence: CDR1 SGHAT, CDR2 FQNNGV. The CDR3 length is 15 residues. CDR3 region: CASSSLTSVADTQYF. The DNA of the CDR3 is TGTGCCAGCAGCTCATTGACTAGTGTGGCAGATACGCAGTATTTT.

This clonotype was counted ten times or more. The chain recombines TRBV12-3 or TRBV12-4 with TRBJ1-6, with a possible D match to TRBD1 (5 bases). Between the trimmed V and J ends, which lost 3 bases and 6 bases, there was a span of 9 bases. The CDR3 is 14 residues long. The CDR3 region has the DNA TGTGCCAGCAGTTTGGCAGGGAGTAATTCACCCCTCCACTTT. Amino acid sequence: CASSLAGSNSPLHF.

The CDR3 DNA reads as TGCGCCAGCAGCTTGGAGGCAGCGAGTAGCGTCGAGCAGTACTTC. It is translated as CASSLEAASSVEQYF. The chain links TRBV5-1 to TRBJ2-7; a weak D match, TRBD2 (5 bases). Per germline, CDR1 SGHRS and CDR2 YFSETQ. V lost 0 bases and J lost 6, with 16 bases in between. CDR3 length: 15 amino acids. The variable domain in full, with the rest retrieved from reference TRBV5-1 and TRBJ2-7, is KAGVTQTPRYLIKTRGQQVTLSCSPISGHRSVSWYQQTPGQGLQFLFEYFSETQRNKGNFPGRFSGRQFSNSRSEMNVSTLELGDSALYLCASSLEAASSVEQYFGPGTRLTVT.

The table lists this clonotype with a few counts. The chain recombines TRBV5-1 with TRBJ2-7, with D perhaps assigned TRBD1 or TRBD2 (5 bases each). Trimming left V 5 bases short and J 6 bases short, with 15 bases between. Germline V gene data show CDR1 as SGHRS and CDR2 as YFSETQ. The CDR3 totals 13 residues. This CDR3 reads CASRGPASVEQYF. DNA of the CDR3: TGCGCCAGCAGGGGACCTGCCTCGGTCGAGCAGTACTTC.

The rearrangement joins TRBV5-5 to TRBJ1-4, with TRBD1 matching 9 bases. Germline trimming cut 2 bases from V and 7 bases from J; bases unmatched to any gene: 9. The CDR3 runs 16 residues. Germline lookup yields CDR1 SGHKS and CDR2 YYEKEE (reference sequence). CDR3 residues: CASSFANRGLVEKLFF. DNA of the CDR3: TGTGCCAGCAGCTTCGCTAACAGGGGGCTTGTTGAAAAACTGTTTTTT.

The table lists this clonotype with many counts. This chain connects TRBV2 to TRBJ2-2; D unclear. V lost 5 bases to trimming and J lost 0 bases, with 13 bases between them. CDR1 SNHLY and CDR2 FYNNEI come from the germline V gene. The CDR3 extends over 16 amino acids. The CDR3 loop reads CASSSISVANTGELFF. In nucleotides, the CDR3 is TGTGCCAGCAGTTCCATCAGCGTGGCGAACACCGGGGAGCTGTTTTTT.

This clonotype was seen many times. The V and J genes are TRBV14 and TRBJ1-2, with D possibly matching TRBD1 (5 bases). CDR3 length: 15 residues. Looked up from germline, CDR1 is SGHDN and CDR2 is FVKESK. V gave up 2 bases and J gave up 4 bases, with 14 bases separating them. The CDR3 loop is CASSQYAGGVYGYTF. The CDR3 coding sequence is TGTGCCAGCAGCCAATATGCGGGAGGGGTCTATGGCTACACCTTC.

This clonotype was detected a few times. The V and J genes are TRBV14 and TRBJ2-1; TRBD2 agrees at 8 bases. Looked up from germline, CDR1 is SGHDN and CDR2 is FVKESK. This CDR3 is 15 amino acids long. V lost 4 bases to trimming and J lost 5 bases; unmatched junction nucleotides: 7. CDR3 sequence (DNA): TGTGCCAGCAGCCGGCGGGAGGTAGGCCACAATGAGCAGTTCTTC. It codes for CASSRREVGHNEQFF. Looking up the rest from reference TRBV14 and TRBJ2-1 gives the full variable domain: EAGVTQFPSHSVIEKGQTVTLRCDPISGHDNLYWYRRVMGKEIKFLLHFVKESKQDESGMPNNRFLAERTGGTYSTLKVQPAELEDSGVYFCASSRREVGHNEQFFGPGTRLTVL.

This clonotype has only a few counts. This chain links TRBV4-2 with TRBJ1-2; D is perhaps TRBD1 (5 bases). Germline V CDR1 and CDR2: LGHNA, YNFKEQ. V was shortened by 9 bases and J by 8 bases, with 22 bases between the two germline ends. The CDR3 runs 14 residues. The DNA of the CDR3 is TGTGCCAGTAAACCCAGGGTCGGGGGATCAGGCTACACCTTC. Its translation: CASKPRVGGSGYTF.

A few counts support this clonotype. This chain's CDR3 is CASSLGALDGYTF. As DNA, the CDR3 is TGTGCCAGCAGTCTGGGGGCCTTGGATGGCTACACCTTC. The gene calls are TRBV12-3 or TRBV12-4 and TRBJ1-2; tentatively, D is TRBD1 (6 bases). Trimming removed 5 bases at V and 6 bases at J, with 13 bases between. The CDR3 has 13 amino acids.

This clonotype showed up just a few times. The chain has TRBV27 and TRBJ1-2; 8 nucleotides align to TRBD1. V gave up 0 bases and J gave up 7 bases; unmatched junction bases: 4. The CDR3 totals 14 residues. Germline V lookup: CDR1 MNHEY, CDR2 SMNVEV (reference sequence). The CDR3 nucleotides read TGTGCCAGCAGTTTATCCGGGACAGGTACTGGCTACACCTTC. Encoded protein: CASSLSGTGTGYTF.

This clonotype was recorded at least ten times. V usage is TRBV5-1 and J usage is TRBJ2-7; D is perhaps TRBD1 or TRBD2 (5 bases each). V gave up 3 bases and J gave up 5 bases, with 24 bases separating them. The germline gives CDR1 SGHRS, CDR2 YFSETQ. The CDR3 covers 17 residues. The CDR3 is CASSSSSGPSSRHEQYF. The DNA of the CDR3 is TGCGCCAGCAGCTCATCCTCGGGGCCTAGTTCAAGGCACGAGCAGTACTTC.

As for this clonotype: A much more abundant neighbour one base away suggests this may be a read error. The V gene is TRBV19, the J gene TRBJ1-1; D is unclear. This CDR3 has 12 residues. The germline V gene has CDR1 LNHDA and CDR2 SQIVND (reference sequence). Here the CDR3 DNA reads TGTGTCAGTAGTAGGCTCGGTGTTGAAGCTTTCTTT. Translated: CVSSRLGVEAFF.

Ten or more counts support this clonotype. The V call is TRBV27, the J call TRBJ2-1, with a possible D match to TRBD2 (6 bases). The CDR3 has 15 residues. V was cut by 7 bases and J by 0 bases, with 13 bases left in between. From germline, CDR1 is MNHEY and CDR2 SMNVEV (reference sequence). The CDR3 DNA is TGTGCCAGCAAAGGAGACGGGAGCTCCTACAATGAGCAGTTCTTC. Its translation is CASKGDGSSYNEQFF.

In this sample, this clonotype turned up a few times. V gene TRBV2 combines with J gene TRBJ2-7, with TRBD1 identical over 11 bases. V dropped 4 bases and J dropped 4; count of bases not matched to a gene: 3. Germline lookup yields CDR1 SNHLY and CDR2 FYNNEI. This CDR3 is built from 14 residues. DNA for the CDR3: TGTGCCAGCAGTGGGACAGGGGGCTGGTACGAGCAGTACTTC. As protein: CASSGTGGWYEQYF.

This clonotype was detected ten times or more. The chain recombines TRBV7-9 with TRBJ2-7; TRBD1 aligns across 7 bases. Looked up from germline, CDR1 is SEHNR and CDR2 is FQNEAQ (reference sequence). This CDR3 spans 13 amino acids. V dropped 4 bases and J dropped 2; count of bases not matched to a gene: 2. In DNA form, the CDR3 reads TGTGCCAGCAGCTCGACAGGGACCTACGAGCAGTACTTC. Protein: CASSSTGTYEQYF.